This TCR beta chain was captured by sequencing in a study of CD8 T cells in Susac syndrome. Study background: Patients with Susac syndrome were therapy-naive, on corticosteroids, or on intravenous immunoglobulin alone at blood draw.

Definite or probable Susac syndrome was diagnosed using recently defined diagnostic criteria. RNA amounts of roughly 0.5 to 1 ug underwent reverse transcription with random hexamers. The immunoSEQ assay covered 54 Vbeta and 13 Jbeta segments for CDR3. MiXCR was run by TCRdb on the immunoSEQ multiplex PCR reads, yielding one entry per CDR3 protein. Of fewer than 150,000 distinct CDR3 sequences listed, 85% to 95% are singletons. CDR1 is SGHNT, CDR2 YENEEA, per germline. V shed 10 bases and J shed 14 bases, with 25 bases lying between them. The CDR3 is made up of 13 amino acids. The sample taken for sequencing was CD8+ T cells from PBMCs. The chain links TRBV11-3 to TRBJ2-3, with unresolved D. This receptor was taken from a human donor with Susac syndrome. CDR3 protein: CANLLWDRRSRYF. For the CDR3, the DNA is TGTGCCAACCTCCTTTGGGATAGGCGGTCGCGGTATTTT.